The sequence of this T cell receptor (beta chain) was determined in a study of cytomegalovirus exposure and HLA in healthy donors. It was with 60 Vbeta and 13 Jbeta primers that the PCR ran. Sequencing was performed with immunoSEQ multiplex PCR; in TCRdb, only in-frame clones are kept and a portion is missing. The repertoire includes about 89,000 clones, around 76% of them detected once, and over 9.5% sits in the top ten. Likely unrecorded immune exposures existed in these nominally healthy donors. V lost 5 bases and J lost 3, with 8 bases in between. CDR3 length: 12 amino acids. Germline-derived CDR1 and CDR2 are SGHAT and FQNNGV.

This TCR was sampled from a man aged 25-45 years in good health and CMV-seropositive. V usage is TRBV11-2 and J usage is TRBJ2-7; D not resolved. Specimen: PBMCs. DNA of the CDR3: TGTGCCAGCAGCCCTTACAACTACGAGCAGTACTTC. It encodes CASSPYNYEQYF.